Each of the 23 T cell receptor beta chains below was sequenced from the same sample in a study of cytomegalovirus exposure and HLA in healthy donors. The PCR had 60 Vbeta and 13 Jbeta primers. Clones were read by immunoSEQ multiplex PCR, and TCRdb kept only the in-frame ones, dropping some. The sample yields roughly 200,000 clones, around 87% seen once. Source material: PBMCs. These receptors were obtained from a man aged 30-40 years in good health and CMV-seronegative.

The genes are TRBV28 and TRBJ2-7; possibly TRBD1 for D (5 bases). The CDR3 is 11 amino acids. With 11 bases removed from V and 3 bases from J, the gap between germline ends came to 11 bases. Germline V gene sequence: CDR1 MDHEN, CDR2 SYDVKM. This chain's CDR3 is CAGGAVYEQYF. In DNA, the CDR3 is TGTGCCGGTGGGGCGGTCTACGAGCAGTACTTC.

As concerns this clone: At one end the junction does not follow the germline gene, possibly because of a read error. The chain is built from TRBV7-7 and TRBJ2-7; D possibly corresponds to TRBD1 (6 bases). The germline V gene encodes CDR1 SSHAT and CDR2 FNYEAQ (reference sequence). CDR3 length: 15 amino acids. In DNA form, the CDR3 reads TGTGCTAGCAGCCACCTCCGGGACATCCCCCTCGAGCAGTACTTC. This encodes CASSHLRDIPLEQYF. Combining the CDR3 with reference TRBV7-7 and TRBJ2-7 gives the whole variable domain GAGVSQSPRYKVTKRGQDVTLRCDPISSHATLYWYQQALGQGPEFLTYFNYEAQPDKSGLPSDRFSAERPEGSISTLTIQRTEQRDSAMYRCASSHLRDIPLEQYFGPGTRLTVT.

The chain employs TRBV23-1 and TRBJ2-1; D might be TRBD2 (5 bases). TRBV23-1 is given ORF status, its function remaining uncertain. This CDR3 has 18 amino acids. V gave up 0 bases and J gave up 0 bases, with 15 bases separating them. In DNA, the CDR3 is TGCGCCAGCAGTCAATCTCTTCACAAAGGGAGCTCCTACAATGAGCAGTTCTTC. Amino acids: CASSQSLHKGSSYNEQFF.

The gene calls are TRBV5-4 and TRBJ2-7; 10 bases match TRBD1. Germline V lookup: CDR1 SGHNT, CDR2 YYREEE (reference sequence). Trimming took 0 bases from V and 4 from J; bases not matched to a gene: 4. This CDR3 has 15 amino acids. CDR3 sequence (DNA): TGTGCCAGCAGCTTGGCCGGGACAGGGGCGTACGAGCAGTACTTC. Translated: CASSLAGTGAYEQYF.

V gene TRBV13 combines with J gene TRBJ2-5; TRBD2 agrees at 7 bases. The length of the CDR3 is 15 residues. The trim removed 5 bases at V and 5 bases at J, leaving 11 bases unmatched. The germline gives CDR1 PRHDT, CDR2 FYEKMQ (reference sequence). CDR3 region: CASSPIPAGRETQYF. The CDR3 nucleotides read TGTGCCAGCAGCCCCATCCCCGCCGGGAGGGAGACCCAGTACTTC.

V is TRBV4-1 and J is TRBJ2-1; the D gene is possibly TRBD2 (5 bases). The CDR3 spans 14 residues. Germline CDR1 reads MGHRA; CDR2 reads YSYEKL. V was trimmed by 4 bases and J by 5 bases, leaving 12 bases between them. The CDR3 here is CASSRLFGDNEQFF. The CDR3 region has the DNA TGCGCCAGCAGCCGGCTATTCGGGGACAATGAGCAGTTCTTC.

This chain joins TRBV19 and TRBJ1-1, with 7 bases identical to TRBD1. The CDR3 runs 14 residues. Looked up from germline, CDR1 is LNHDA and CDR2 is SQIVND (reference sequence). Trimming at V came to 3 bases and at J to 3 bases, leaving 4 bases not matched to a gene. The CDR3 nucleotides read TGTGCCAGTAGTATCCAGGGGGAGGACACTGAAGCTTTCTTT. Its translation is CASSIQGEDTEAFF.

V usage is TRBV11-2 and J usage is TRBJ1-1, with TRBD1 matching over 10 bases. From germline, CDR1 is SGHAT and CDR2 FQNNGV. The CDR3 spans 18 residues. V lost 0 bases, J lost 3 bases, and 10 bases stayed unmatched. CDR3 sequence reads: CASSLDPSTGGRYTEAFF. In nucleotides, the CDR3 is TGTGCCAGCAGCTTAGATCCCTCGACAGGGGGCCGGTACACTGAAGCTTTCTTT.

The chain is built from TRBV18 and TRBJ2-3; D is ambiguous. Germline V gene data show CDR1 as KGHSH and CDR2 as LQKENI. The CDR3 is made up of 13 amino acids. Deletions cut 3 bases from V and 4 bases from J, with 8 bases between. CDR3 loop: CASSPQFADTQYF. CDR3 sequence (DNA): TGTGCCAGCTCACCGCAGTTCGCAGATACGCAGTATTTT.

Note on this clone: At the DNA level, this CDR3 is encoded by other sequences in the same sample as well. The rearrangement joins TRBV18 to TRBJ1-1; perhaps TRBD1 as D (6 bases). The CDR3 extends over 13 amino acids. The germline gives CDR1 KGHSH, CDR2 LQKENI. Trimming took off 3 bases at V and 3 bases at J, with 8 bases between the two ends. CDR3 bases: TGTGCCAGCTCACCGGGACAAGACACTGAAGCTTTCTTT. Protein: CASSPGQDTEAFF.

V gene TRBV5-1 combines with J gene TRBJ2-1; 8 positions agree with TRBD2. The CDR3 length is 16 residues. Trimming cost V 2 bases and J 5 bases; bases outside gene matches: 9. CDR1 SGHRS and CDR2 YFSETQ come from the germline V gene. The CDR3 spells CASSFEGTRSDNEQFF. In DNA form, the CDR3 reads TGCGCCAGCAGCTTCGAAGGGACTAGAAGCGACAATGAGCAGTTCTTC.

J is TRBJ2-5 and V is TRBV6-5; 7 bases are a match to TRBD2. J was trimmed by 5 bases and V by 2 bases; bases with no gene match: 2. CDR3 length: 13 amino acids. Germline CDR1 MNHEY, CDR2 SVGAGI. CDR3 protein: CASSYALAETQYF. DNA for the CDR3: TGTGCCAGCAGTTACGCACTAGCGGAGACCCAGTACTTC.

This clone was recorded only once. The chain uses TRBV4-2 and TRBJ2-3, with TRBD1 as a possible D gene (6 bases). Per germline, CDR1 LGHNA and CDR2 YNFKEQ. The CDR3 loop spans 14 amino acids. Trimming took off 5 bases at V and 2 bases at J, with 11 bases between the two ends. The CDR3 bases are TGTGCCAGCAGCACGGGACAACTCACAGATACGCAGTATTTT. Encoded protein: CASSTGQLTDTQYF.

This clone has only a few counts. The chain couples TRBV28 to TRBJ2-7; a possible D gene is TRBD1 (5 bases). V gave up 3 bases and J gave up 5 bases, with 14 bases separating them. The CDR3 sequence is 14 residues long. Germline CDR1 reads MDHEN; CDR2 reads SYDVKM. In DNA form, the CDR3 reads TGTGCCAGCAGTTTTACAGGAAAACGCAACGAGCAGTACTTC. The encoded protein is CASSFTGKRNEQYF.

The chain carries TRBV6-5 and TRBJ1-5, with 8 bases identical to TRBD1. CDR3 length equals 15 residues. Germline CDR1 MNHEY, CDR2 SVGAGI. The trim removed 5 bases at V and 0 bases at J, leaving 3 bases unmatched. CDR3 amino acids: CASSRQGSSNQPQHF. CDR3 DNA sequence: TGTGCCAGCAGTCGACAGGGGAGTAGCAATCAGCCCCAGCATTTT.

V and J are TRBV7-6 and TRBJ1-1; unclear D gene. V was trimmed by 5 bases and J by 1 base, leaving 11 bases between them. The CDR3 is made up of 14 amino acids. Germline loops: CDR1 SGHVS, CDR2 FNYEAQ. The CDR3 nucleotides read TGTGCCAGCAGCCCGAACCGACAGAACACTGAAGCTTTCTTT. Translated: CASSPNRQNTEAFF.

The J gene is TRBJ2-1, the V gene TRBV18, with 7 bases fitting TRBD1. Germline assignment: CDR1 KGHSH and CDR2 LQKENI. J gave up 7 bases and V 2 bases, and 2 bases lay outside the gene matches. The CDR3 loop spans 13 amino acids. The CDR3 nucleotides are TGTGCCAGCTCACCATCGGACAGGAATGAGCAGTTCTTC. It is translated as CASSPSDRNEQFF.

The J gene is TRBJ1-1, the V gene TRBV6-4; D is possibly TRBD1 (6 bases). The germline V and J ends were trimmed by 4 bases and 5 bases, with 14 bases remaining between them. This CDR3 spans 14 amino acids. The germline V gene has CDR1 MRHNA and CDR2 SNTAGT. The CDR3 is CASSVSGGTTEAFF. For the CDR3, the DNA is TGTGCCAGCAGTGTTTCCGGGGGGACAACTGAAGCTTTCTTT.

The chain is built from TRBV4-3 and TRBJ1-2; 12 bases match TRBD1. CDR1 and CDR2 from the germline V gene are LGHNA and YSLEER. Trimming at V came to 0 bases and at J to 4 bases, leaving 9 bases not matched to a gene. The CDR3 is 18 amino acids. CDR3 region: CASSQDRGTGGATYGYTF. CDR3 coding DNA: TGCGCCAGCAGCCAAGATCGGGGGACAGGGGGCGCAACCTATGGCTACACCTTC.

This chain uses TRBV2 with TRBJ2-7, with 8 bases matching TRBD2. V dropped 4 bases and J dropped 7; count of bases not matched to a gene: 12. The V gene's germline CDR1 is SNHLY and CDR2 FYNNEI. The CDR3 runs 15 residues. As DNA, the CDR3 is TGTGCCAGCAGTGGGGCTAGCGGGCGTCGAGGAGAGCAGTACTTC. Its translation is CASSGASGRRGEQYF.

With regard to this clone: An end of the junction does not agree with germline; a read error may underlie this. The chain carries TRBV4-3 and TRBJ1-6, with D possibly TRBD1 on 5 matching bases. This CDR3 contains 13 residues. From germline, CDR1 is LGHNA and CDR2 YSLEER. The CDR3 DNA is TGCGCCAACAGCCAAGATAGGCTAGGGGCCCTCCACTTT. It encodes CANSQDRLGALHF.

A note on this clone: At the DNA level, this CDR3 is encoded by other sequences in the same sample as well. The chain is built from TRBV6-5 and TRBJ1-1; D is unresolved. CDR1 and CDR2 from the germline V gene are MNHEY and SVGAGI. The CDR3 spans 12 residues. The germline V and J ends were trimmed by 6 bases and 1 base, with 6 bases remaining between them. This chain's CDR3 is CASSRGNTEAFF. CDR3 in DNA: TGTGCCAGCAGCCGAGGGAACACTGAAGCTTTCTTT.

The CDR3 is CASSTYSTDTQYF. Written as DNA, the CDR3 is TGTGCCAGCAGTACCTATAGCACAGATACGCAGTATTTT. V and J are TRBV28 and TRBJ2-3; no clear D gene. V was clipped by 5 bases and J by 0 bases, with 6 bases between them. The germline V gene encodes CDR1 MDHEN and CDR2 SYDVKM. The CDR3 is 13 amino acids.